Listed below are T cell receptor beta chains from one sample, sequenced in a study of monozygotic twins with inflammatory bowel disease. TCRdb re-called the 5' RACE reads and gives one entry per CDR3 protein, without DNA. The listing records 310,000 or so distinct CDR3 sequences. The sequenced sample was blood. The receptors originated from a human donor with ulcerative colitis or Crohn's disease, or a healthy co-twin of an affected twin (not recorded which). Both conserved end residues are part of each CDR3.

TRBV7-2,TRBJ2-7,CASSYWTLKDGYEQYF
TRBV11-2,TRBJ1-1,CASSLAVGTATEAFF
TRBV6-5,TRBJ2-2,CASSFPGTGELFF
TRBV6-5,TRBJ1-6,CASIPGATRQNSPLHF
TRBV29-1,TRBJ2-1,CSANGRPSSYNEQFF
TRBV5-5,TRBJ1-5,CASSLEEQAFNQPQHF
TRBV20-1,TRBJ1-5,CSARDSVGQPQHF
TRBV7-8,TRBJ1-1,CASSLGGGYTEAFF
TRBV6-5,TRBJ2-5,CASSYSGLAGGDTQETQYF
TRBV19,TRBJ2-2,CASKRGNTGELFF
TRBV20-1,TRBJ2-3,CSAIPMGFTDTQYF